Following are 9 T cell receptor beta chains from one sample sequenced in a study. The sorted Tregs were CD4+CD25+CD127-/low cells. One entry per CDR3 protein, called by TCRdb with MiXCR from the 5' RACE reads. This repertoire shows 12,000 or so distinct CDR3 sequences, roughly half found once; its top ten account for around 12%. The sequenced material came from tumor-infiltrating Tregs sorted from the breast tumor. All receptors derive from a female donor with breast cancer.

Only a few counts were recorded for this clonotype. The rearrangement joins TRBV30 to TRBJ2-3; 13 bases match TRBD2. In germline, CDR1 is GTSNPN, CDR2 SVGIG (reference sequence). The CDR3 contains 15 residues. Unmatched junction bases numbered 4, after V lost 3 bases and J lost 4 bases. In DNA form, the CDR3 reads TGTGCCTGGAGCACACTAGCGGGAGGGCCAGATACGCAGTATTTT. Amino acid sequence: CAWSTLAGGPDTQYF.

V usage is TRBV20-1 and J usage is TRBJ2-1; D might be TRBD1 (6 bases). Trimming took 6 bases from V and 6 from J, leaving 12 bases between them. The CDR3 covers 12 residues. In germline, CDR1 is DFQATT, CDR2 SNEGSKA (reference sequence). CDR3 in DNA: TGCAGTGCCCCCGGGACAAGCAATGAGCAGTTCTTC. Its translation: CSAPGTSNEQFF.

The chain links TRBV5-1 to TRBJ2-1, with D perhaps matching TRBD2 (6 bases). The germline CDR1 and CDR2 sequences are SGHRS and YFSETQ. CDR3 size: 15 residues. V was pared by 0 bases and J by 8 bases, with 15 bases between. CDR3 sequence reads: CASSLGGLALDEQFF. CDR3 in DNA: TGCGCCAGCAGCTTGGGCGGGCTAGCGTTGGATGAGCAGTTCTTC.

The genes are TRBV30 and TRBJ2-1, with D tentatively TRBD2 (5 bases). The CDR3 extends over 11 amino acids. V lost 1 base and J 9 bases, leaving 7 bases between the germline ends. The germline CDR1 and CDR2 sequences are GTSNPN and SVGIG (reference sequence). The CDR3 protein is CAWSAAVEQFF. As DNA, the CDR3 is TGTGCCTGGAGTGCAGCGGTTGAGCAGTTCTTC.

V usage is TRBV12-3 or TRBV12-4 and J usage is TRBJ2-3; 12 positions agree with TRBD2. The CDR3 spans 18 residues. V was clipped by 3 bases and J by 2 bases; unmatched bases: 9. The CDR3, as DNA: TGTGCCAGCAGTTTCGGGCTAGCGGGAGGGCCTGACACAGATACGCAGTATTTT. Residues: CASSFGLAGGPDTDTQYF.

This clonotype appeared a few times. The genes are TRBV12-3 or TRBV12-4 and TRBJ2-3, with D tentatively TRBD1 (5 bases). V was pared by 6 bases and J by 2 bases, with 12 bases between. The CDR3 contains 14 residues. This chain's CDR3 is CASRPGRDTDTQYF. The DNA of the CDR3 is TGTGCCAGCAGACCCGGCAGGGACACAGATACGCAGTATTTT.

For this clonotype: This may arise from a read error, as a much more abundant clone is one base away. The chain is built from TRBV7-2 and TRBJ2-7; the D gene is possibly TRBD2 (7 bases). CDR3 length: 15 amino acids. The germline V and J ends were trimmed by 1 base and 2 bases, with 12 bases remaining between them. In germline, CDR1 is SGHTA, CDR2 FQGNSA. The CDR3 DNA is TGTGCCAGCAGCTTAGTGGGGCGGGGGCCCTACGAGCAGTACTTC. Amino acid sequence: CASSLVGRGPYEQYF.

Regarding this clonotype: A single base separates this from a much larger clone, so it may be a read error. The CDR3 end shows no conserved phenylalanine or tryptophan, and so a read error is likely. This chain links TRBV20-1 with TRBJ2-7, with D hard to call. CDR3 length: 12 residues. V was shortened by 4 bases and J by 0 bases, with 7 bases between the two germline ends. Germline assignment: CDR1 DFQATT and CDR2 SNEGSKA (reference sequence). In nucleotides, the CDR3 is TGCAGTGCTACCTACAGCTCCTACGAGCAGTACTCC. This gives the protein CSATYSSYEQYS.

The rearrangement joins TRBV5-1 to TRBJ2-1, with D tentatively TRBD2 (6 bases). V shed 2 bases and J shed 7 bases, with 13 bases lying between them. Germline values: CDR1 SGHRS, CDR2 YFSETQ. The CDR3 length is 14 residues. The CDR3 reads CASSFRLGANEQFF. As DNA, the CDR3 is TGCGCCAGCAGCTTTCGACTAGGTGCAAATGAGCAGTTCTTC.